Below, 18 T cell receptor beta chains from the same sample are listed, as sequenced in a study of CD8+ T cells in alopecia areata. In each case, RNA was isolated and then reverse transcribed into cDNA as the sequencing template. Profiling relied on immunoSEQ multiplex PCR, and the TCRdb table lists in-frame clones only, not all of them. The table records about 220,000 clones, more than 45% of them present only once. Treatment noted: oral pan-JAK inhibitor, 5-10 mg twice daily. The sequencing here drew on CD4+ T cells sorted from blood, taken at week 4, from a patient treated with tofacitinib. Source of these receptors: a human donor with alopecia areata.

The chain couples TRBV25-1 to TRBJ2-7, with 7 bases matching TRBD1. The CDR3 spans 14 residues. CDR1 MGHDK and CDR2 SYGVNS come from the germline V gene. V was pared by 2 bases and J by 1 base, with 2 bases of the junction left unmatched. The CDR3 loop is CASSEDRVSYEQYF. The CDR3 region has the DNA TGTGCCAGCAGTGAAGACAGGGTATCCTACGAGCAGTACTTC.

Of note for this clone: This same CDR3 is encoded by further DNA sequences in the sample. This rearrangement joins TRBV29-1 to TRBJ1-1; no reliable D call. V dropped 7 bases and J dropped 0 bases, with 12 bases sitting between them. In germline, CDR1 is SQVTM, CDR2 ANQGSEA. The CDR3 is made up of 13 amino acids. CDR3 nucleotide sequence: TGCAGCGCCGAAACAGTCATGAACACTGAAGCTTTCTTT. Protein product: CSAETVMNTEAFF.

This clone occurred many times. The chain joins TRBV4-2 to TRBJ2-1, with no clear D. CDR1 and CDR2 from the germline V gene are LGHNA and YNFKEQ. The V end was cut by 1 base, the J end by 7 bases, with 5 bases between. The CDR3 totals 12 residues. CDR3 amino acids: CASSQAPNEQFF. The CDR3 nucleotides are TGTGCCAGCAGCCAAGCCCCGAATGAGCAGTTCTTC.

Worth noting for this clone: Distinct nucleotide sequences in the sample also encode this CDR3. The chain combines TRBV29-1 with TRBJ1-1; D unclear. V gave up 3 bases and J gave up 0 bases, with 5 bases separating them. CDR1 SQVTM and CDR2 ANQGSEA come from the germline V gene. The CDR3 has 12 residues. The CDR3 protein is CSVEGLNTEAFF. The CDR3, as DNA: TGCAGCGTTGAGGGGTTGAACACTGAAGCTTTCTTT. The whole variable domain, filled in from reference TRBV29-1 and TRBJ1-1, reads SAVISQKPSRDICQRGTSLTIQCQVDSQVTMMFWYRQQPGQSLTLIATANQGSEATYESGFVIDKFPISRPNLTFSTLTVSNMSPEDSSIYLCSVEGLNTEAFFGQGTRLTVV.

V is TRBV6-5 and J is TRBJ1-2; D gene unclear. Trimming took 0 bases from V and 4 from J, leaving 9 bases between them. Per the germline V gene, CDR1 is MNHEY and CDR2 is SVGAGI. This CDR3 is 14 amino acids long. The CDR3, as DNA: TGTGCCAGCAGTTACTCATCCGCGGCCTATGGCTACACCTTC. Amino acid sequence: CASSYSSAAYGYTF.

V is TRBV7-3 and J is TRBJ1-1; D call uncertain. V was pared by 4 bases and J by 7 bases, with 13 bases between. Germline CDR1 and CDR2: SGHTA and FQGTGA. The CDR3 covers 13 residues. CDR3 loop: CASSSRGVYEAFF. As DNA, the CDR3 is TGTGCCAGCAGCTCTCGGGGTGTCTATGAAGCTTTCTTT.

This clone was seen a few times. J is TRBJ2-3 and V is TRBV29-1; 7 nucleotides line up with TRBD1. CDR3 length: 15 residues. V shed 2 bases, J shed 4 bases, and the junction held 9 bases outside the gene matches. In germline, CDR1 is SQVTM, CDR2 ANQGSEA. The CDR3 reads CSVEQAGGTPDTQYF. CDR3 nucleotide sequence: TGCAGCGTTGAACAGGCAGGGGGTACCCCAGATACGCAGTATTTT.

CDR3 residues: CSVEEGCGVFETQYF. CDR3 nucleotide sequence: TGCAGCGTTGAAGAGGGGTGCGGGGTATTCGAGACCCAGTACTTC. The chain combines TRBV29-1 with TRBJ2-5, with D possibly matching TRBD2 (6 bases). V was shortened by 0 bases and J by 5 bases, with 16 bases between the two germline ends. Germline CDR1 reads SQVTM; CDR2 reads ANQGSEA. The CDR3 has 15 amino acids.

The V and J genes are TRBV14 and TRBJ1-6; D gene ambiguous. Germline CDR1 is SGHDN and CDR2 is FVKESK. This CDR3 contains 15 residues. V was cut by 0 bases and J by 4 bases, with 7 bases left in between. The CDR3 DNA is TGTGCCAGCAGCCAAGATCTACGATATAATTCACCCCTCCACTTT. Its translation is CASSQDLRYNSPLHF.

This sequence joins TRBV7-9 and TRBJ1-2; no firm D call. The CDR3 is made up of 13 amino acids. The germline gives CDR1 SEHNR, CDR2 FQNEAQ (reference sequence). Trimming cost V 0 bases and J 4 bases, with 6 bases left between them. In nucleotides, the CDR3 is TGTGCCAGCAGCTTAGCAGAACCCTATGGCTACACCTTC. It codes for CASSLAEPYGYTF.

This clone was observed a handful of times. CDR3 residues: CASKGGSTDTQYF. CDR3 nucleotides: TGTGCCAGTAAGGGGGGTAGCACAGATACGCAGTATTTT. This chain links TRBV19 with TRBJ2-3; D might be TRBD1 or TRBD2, each matching 6 bases. Looked up from germline, CDR1 is LNHDA and CDR2 is SQIVND (reference sequence). V lost 7 bases and J lost 0, with 8 bases in between. The CDR3 contains 13 residues.

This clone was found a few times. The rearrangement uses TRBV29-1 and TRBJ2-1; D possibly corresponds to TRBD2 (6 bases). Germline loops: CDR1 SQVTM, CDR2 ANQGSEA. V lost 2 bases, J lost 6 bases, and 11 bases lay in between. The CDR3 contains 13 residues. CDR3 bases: TGCAGCGTTGAACGCCGGGGGACCAATGAGCAGTTCTTC. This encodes CSVERRGTNEQFF.

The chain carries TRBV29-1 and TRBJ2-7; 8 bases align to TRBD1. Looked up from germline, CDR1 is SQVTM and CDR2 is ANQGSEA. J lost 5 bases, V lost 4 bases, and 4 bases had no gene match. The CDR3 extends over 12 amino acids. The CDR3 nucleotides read TGCAGCGTTGGGACAGGGTCCCACGAGCAGTACTTC. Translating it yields CSVGTGSHEQYF.

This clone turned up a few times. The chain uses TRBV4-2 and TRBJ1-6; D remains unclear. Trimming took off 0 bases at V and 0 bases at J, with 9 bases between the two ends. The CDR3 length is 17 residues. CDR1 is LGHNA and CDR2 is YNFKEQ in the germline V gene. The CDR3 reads CASSQDSAFSYNSPLHF. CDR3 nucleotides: TGTGCCAGCAGCCAAGATTCGGCTTTCTCCTATAATTCACCCCTCCACTTT.

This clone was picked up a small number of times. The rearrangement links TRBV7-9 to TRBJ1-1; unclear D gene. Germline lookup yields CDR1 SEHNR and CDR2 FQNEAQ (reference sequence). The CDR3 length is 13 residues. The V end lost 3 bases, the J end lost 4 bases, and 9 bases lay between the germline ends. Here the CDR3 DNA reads TGTGCCAGCAGCTTTCAAGAAGGCACTGAAGCTTTCTTT. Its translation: CASSFQEGTEAFF.

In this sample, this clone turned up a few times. CDR3 in DNA: TGTGCCAGCAGCTTAGCCGAGGCGAACACCGGGGAGCTGTTTTTT. Amino acid sequence: CASSLAEANTGELFF. The V and J genes are TRBV7-2 and TRBJ2-2; D gene unclear. Germline CDR1 SGHTA, CDR2 FQGNSA. V shed 0 bases and J shed 0 bases, with 5 bases lying between them. This CDR3 has 15 amino acids.

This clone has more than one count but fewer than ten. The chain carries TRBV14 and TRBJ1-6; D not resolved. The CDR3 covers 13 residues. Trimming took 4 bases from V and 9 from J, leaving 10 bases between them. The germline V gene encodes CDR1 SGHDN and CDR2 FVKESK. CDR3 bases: TGTGCCAGCAGCCGAGCTCTGATTTCACCCCTCCACTTT. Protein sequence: CASSRALISPLHF.

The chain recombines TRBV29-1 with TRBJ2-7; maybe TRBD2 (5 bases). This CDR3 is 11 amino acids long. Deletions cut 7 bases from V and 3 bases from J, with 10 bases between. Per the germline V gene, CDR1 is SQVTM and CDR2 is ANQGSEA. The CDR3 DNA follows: TGCAGCGCTGGGAGTGTCTACGAGCAGTACTTC. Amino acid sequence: CSAGSVYEQYF.